The 25 T cell receptor beta chains below come from one sample, sequenced in a study of neurological immune-mediated disorders. TCRdb re-analysed the 5' RACE reads in MiXCR, keeping a single row per CDR3 protein. Altogether about 59,000 distinct CDR3 sequences are present, under 4.5% being singletons, with the ten largest covering 3.1%. Sequenced sample: PBMCs. The receptors stem from a woman aged 30 to 39 with multiple sclerosis.

This clonotype has ten or more counts. V is TRBV15 and J is TRBJ2-3; a weak D match, TRBD2 (5 bases). Trimming removed 3 bases from V and 4 bases from J, with 14 bases in between. Germline V gives CDR1 LNHNV, CDR2 YYDKDF (reference sequence). The CDR3 consists of 15 residues. CDR3 in amino acids: CATSRSGIAADTQYF. The CDR3, as DNA: TGTGCCACCAGCAGGTCCGGGATAGCAGCAGATACGCAGTATTTT.

This clonotype was observed at least ten times. V gene TRBV20-1 combines with J gene TRBJ1-2; no clear D gene. V lost 6 bases, J lost 7 bases, and 18 bases lay in between. CDR3 size: 13 residues. Germline CDR1 DFQATT, CDR2 SNEGSKA (reference sequence). CDR3 sequence: CSAPTNAGVGYTF. CDR3 bases: TGCAGTGCCCCGACAAACGCAGGAGTTGGCTACACCTTC.

This clonotype was seen ten or more times. This chain uses TRBV7-3 with TRBJ2-1; TRBD2 aligns across 12 bases. Germline values: CDR1 SGHTA, CDR2 FQGTGA. The CDR3 sequence is 16 residues long. J was trimmed by 4 bases and V by 5 bases; bases with no gene match: 6. The CDR3 reads CASSPGTSGQYNEQFF. In DNA form, the CDR3 reads TGTGCCAGCAGCCCAGGGACTAGCGGGCAATACAATGAGCAGTTCTTC.

This clonotype has ten or more counts. The genes are TRBV20-1 and TRBJ2-2; 12 nucleotides align to TRBD2. The length of the CDR3 is 18 residues. Germline V gene sequence: CDR1 DFQATT, CDR2 SNEGSKA (reference sequence). With V trimmed by 0 bases and J by 4 bases, 9 bases remained unmatched. CDR3 DNA sequence: TGCAGTGCTAGAGATCTGCTAGCGGGAGGGCAGGGCACCGGGGAGCTGTTTTTT. Its translation is CSARDLLAGGQGTGELFF.

Remarks on this clonotype: A much larger clone sits a single nucleotide away, making a read error possible. The chain employs TRBV28 and TRBJ1-3; D is uncertain. The CDR3 covers 15 residues. Germline loops: CDR1 MDHEN, CDR2 SYDVKM. The ends were cut back, 6 bases at V and 4 bases at J, with 16 bases in the middle. CDR3 sequence (DNA): TGTGCCAGCAGCCTCATTCGTGCCATGGGAAACACCATATATTTT. It is translated as CASSLIRAMGNTIYF.

This clonotype was found many times. This chain links TRBV6-5 with TRBJ1-4; tentative D call: TRBD1 (5 bases). Trimming removed 7 bases from V and 8 bases from J, with 17 bases in between. The CDR3 contains 14 residues. Germline V lookup: CDR1 MNHEY, CDR2 SVGAGI. CDR3 nucleotide sequence: TGTGCCAGCACCCCTAACCCAGGGCAAGAAAAACTGTTTTTT. The encoded protein is CASTPNPGQEKLFF.

This clonotype was picked up many times. V gene TRBV7-2 combines with J gene TRBJ2-5; 11 bases are shared with TRBD2. Germline V lookup: CDR1 SGHTA, CDR2 FQGNSA. This CDR3 has 15 amino acids. V shed 2 bases and J 5 bases; nucleotides not matched to a gene: 4. CDR3 DNA sequence: TGTGCCAGCAGCTTACGTACTAGCGGGAGTGAGACCCAGTACTTC. Residues: CASSLRTSGSETQYF.

Notes on this clonotype: At one boundary the junction diverges from the germline segment, which might be a read error. The chain couples TRBV12-3 or TRBV12-4 to TRBJ2-7; possible D gene TRBD2, 5 bases. CDR3 size: 13 residues. The CDR3 nucleotides are TGTGCCAACAGTTTAAGCGGCCCCATAGAGCAGTACTTC. Residues: CANSLSGPIEQYF.

The table lists this clonotype with many counts. V and J are TRBV18 and TRBJ2-3, with a weak D call TRBD2 (6 bases). The CDR3 has 15 amino acids. With 2 bases removed from V and 2 bases from J, the gap between germline ends came to 11 bases. Germline CDR1 is KGHSH and CDR2 is LQKENI. The chain's CDR3 is CASSPGGSHTDTQYF. CDR3 DNA sequence: TGTGCCAGCTCACCAGGGGGGTCCCACACAGATACGCAGTATTTT.

This clonotype was counted many times. This chain uses TRBV6-1 with TRBJ2-7; possibly TRBD1 for D (6 bases). CDR1 is MNHNS, CDR2 SASEGT, per germline. V was clipped by 5 bases and J by 3 bases, with 14 bases between them. The CDR3 runs to 14 residues. The CDR3 region has the DNA TGTGCCAGCAGTAACAGGGAAGGGGTCTACGAGCAGTACTTC. Translation gives CASSNREGVYEQYF.

This clonotype was counted many times. Here the CDR3 reads CASSASLPGAGVSYNEQFF. The CDR3 DNA reads as TGTGCCAGCAGCGCAAGCCTCCCCGGGGCCGGCGTCTCCTACAATGAGCAGTTCTTC. V gene TRBV7-6 combines with J gene TRBJ2-1; D tentatively fits TRBD1 or TRBD2 (5 bases each). CDR3 length equals 19 residues. Trimming shortened V by 5 bases and J by 0 bases, and 23 bases separated the two germline ends. In germline, CDR1 is SGHVS, CDR2 FNYEAQ. Variable domain in full (rest from reference TRBV7-6 and TRBJ2-1): GAGVSQSPRYKVTKRGQDVALRCDPISGHVSLYWYRQALGQGPEFLTYFNYEAQQDKSGLPNDRFSAERPEGSISTLTIQRTEQRDSAMYRCASSASLPGAGVSYNEQFFGPGTRLTVL.

This clonotype has ten or more counts. The J gene is TRBJ2-1, the V gene TRBV7-3; 12 bases align to TRBD2. Per germline, CDR1 SGHTA and CDR2 FQGTGA. The CDR3 has 15 amino acids. With 5 bases clipped from V and 8 bases from J, the junction kept 7 bases outside the gene matches. CDR3 residues: CASSPGTSGPHEQFF. The CDR3 nucleotides read TGTGCCAGCAGCCCCGGGACTAGCGGGCCCCATGAGCAGTTCTTC.

As concerns this clonotype: A clone one base away is much larger, so this may be a read error. The DNA of the CDR3 is TGTGCCAGCAGTTTTCTCCAGGGGGGTACGCAGTATTTT. This codes for CASSFLQGGTQYF. The rearrangement joins TRBV27 to TRBJ2-3; a possible D gene is TRBD1 (7 bases). There are 13 residues in the CDR3. V was pared by 3 bases and J by 8 bases, with 12 bases between. Germline V gene lookup returns CDR1 MNHEY and CDR2 SMNVEV (reference sequence).

This clonotype occurred many times. V is TRBV15 and J is TRBJ2-5; 11 bases match TRBD2. Germline CDR1 and CDR2: LNHNV and YYDKDF (reference sequence). The CDR3 runs to 16 residues. Unmatched junction bases numbered 4, after V lost 2 bases and J lost 2 bases. CDR3 sequence reads: CATSRPGLAAQETQYF. CDR3 in DNA: TGTGCCACCAGCAGACCGGGACTAGCGGCGCAAGAGACCCAGTACTTC. Looking up the rest from reference TRBV15 and TRBJ2-5 gives the full variable domain: DAMVIQNPRYQVTQFGKPVTLSCSQTLNHNVMYWYQQKSSQAPKLLFHYYDKDFNNEADTPDNFQSRRPNTSFCFLDIRSPGLGDTAMYLCATSRPGLAAQETQYFGPGTRLLVL.

This clonotype was observed many times. The chain links TRBV6-6 to TRBJ2-2; D gene unclear. Per germline, CDR1 MNHNY and CDR2 SVGAGI (reference sequence). The germline V and J ends were trimmed by 0 bases and 3 bases, with 11 bases remaining between them. The CDR3 covers 16 residues. CDR3 sequence (DNA): TGTGCCAGCAGTTACTCGAAAGCCCGGGACACCGGGGAGCTGTTTTTT. It codes for CASSYSKARDTGELFF.

There are many counts of this clonotype. The chain joins TRBV5-1 to TRBJ2-5; 9 positions match TRBD1. This CDR3 has 15 amino acids. With V trimmed by 4 bases and J by 1 base, 5 bases remained unmatched. The germline gives CDR1 SGHRS, CDR2 YFSETQ. Here the CDR3 reads CASSQGQGPQETQYF. The CDR3 region has the DNA TGCGCCAGCAGCCAAGGACAGGGGCCCCAAGAGACCCAGTACTTC.

This clonotype was counted at least ten times. The chain carries TRBV7-9 and TRBJ2-5; tentative D call: TRBD2 (5 bases). The germline CDR1 and CDR2 sequences are SEHNR and FQNEAQ (reference sequence). This CDR3 spans 17 amino acids. V lost 5 bases to trimming and J lost 0 bases, with 19 bases between them. The CDR3 spells CASSQARSSQYQETQYF. The CDR3 nucleotides read TGTGCCAGCAGCCAGGCGAGGTCTAGCCAATACCAAGAGACCCAGTACTTC.

This clonotype was seen repeatedly, ten times or more. The V call is TRBV29-1, the J call TRBJ1-1; 7 bases line up with TRBD1. In germline, CDR1 is SQVTM, CDR2 ANQGSEA. The CDR3 consists of 13 residues. After removal of 7 bases from V and 1 base from J, the junction contained 6 bases not matched to a gene. This CDR3 reads CSGNQGGNTEAFF. The CDR3 region has the DNA TGCAGCGGTAACCAGGGGGGGAACACTGAAGCTTTCTTT.

This clonotype was seen many times. The V gene is TRBV7-2, the J gene TRBJ1-2; D is unresolved. The V and J ends lost 3 bases and 2 bases respectively, with 10 bases between them. Germline V gene lookup returns CDR1 SGHTA and CDR2 FQGNSA. The CDR3 totals 14 residues. The CDR3: CASSLGGINYGYTF. The CDR3 DNA reads as TGTGCCAGCAGCTTGGGAGGGATAAACTATGGCTACACCTTC. Full variable domain (outside the CDR3, taken from reference TRBV7-2 and TRBJ1-2): GAGVSQSPSNKVTEKGKDVELRCDPISGHTALYWYRQSLGQGLEFLIYFQGNSAPDKSGLPSDRFSAERTGGSVSTLTIQRTQQEDSAVYLCASSLGGINYGYTFGSGTRLTVV.

Many counts were recorded for this clonotype. V and J are TRBV15 and TRBJ2-6; D is perhaps TRBD1 (5 bases). The CDR3 sequence is 16 residues long. Germline V CDR1 and CDR2: LNHNV, YYDKDF (reference sequence). Trimming stripped 0 bases from V and 4 bases from J, with 10 bases between. The CDR3 sequence is CATSRDRGSGANVLTF. The CDR3 coding sequence is TGTGCCACCAGCAGAGATAGGGGATCGGGGGCCAACGTCCTGACTTTC.

Regarding this clonotype: This could be a read error, since a much larger clone is one nucleotide away. The chain links TRBV5-1 to TRBJ1-5; TRBD1 might be the D (6 bases). Germline CDR1 is SGHRS and CDR2 is YFSETQ. The CDR3 sequence is 14 residues long. CDR3 nucleotide sequence: TGCGCCAGCAGCTTCGTAGCAGAAGGACAGCCCCAGAATTTT. This encodes CASSFVAEGQPQNF. The variable domain in full, with the rest retrieved from reference TRBV5-1 and TRBJ1-5, is KAGVTQTPRYLIKTRGQQVTLSCSPISGHRSVSWYQQTPGQGLQFLFEYFSETQRNKGNFPGRFSGRQFSNSRSEMNVSTLELGDSALYLCASSFVAEGQPQNFGDGTRLSIL.

This clonotype was seen ten or more times. The V and J genes are TRBV5-5 and TRBJ1-1; D gene unclear. The CDR3 is 13 amino acids. Germline CDR1 is SGHKS and CDR2 is YYEKEE (reference sequence). Trimming pared 4 bases from V and 4 bases from J, leaving 11 bases between. The CDR3 DNA follows: TGTGCCAGCAGCCTACCACTGGCCACTGAAGCTTTCTTT. Protein sequence: CASSLPLATEAFF. The variable domain in full, completed from reference TRBV5-5 and TRBJ1-1, reads DAGVTQSPTHLIKTRGQQVTLRCSPISGHKSVSWYQQVLGQGPQFIFQYYEKEERGRGNFPDRFSARQFPNYSSELNVNALLLGDSALYLCASSLPLATEAFFGQGTRLTVV.

This clonotype has at least ten counts. The J gene is TRBJ1-5, the V gene TRBV21-1; TRBD1, the D gene given by the table, was not confirmed from the DNA. TRBV21-1 is annotated as a pseudogene. The CDR3 length is 18 residues. This CDR3 reads CASSKFMVCSGDGQPQNF. CDR3 bases: TGTGCCAGCAGCAAATTTATGGTGTGTTCAGGGGATGGTCAGCCCCAGAATTTT.

Ten or more counts support this clonotype. The chain recombines TRBV7-6 with TRBJ2-5, with 12 bases that match TRBD2. Germline V lookup: CDR1 SGHVS, CDR2 FNYEAQ. The CDR3 is made up of 17 amino acids. J gave up 0 bases and V 4 bases, and 6 bases lay outside the gene matches. CDR3 protein: CASSSTWTSGDQETQYF. CDR3 nucleotide sequence: TGTGCCAGCAGCTCTACCTGGACTAGCGGGGACCAAGAGACCCAGTACTTC. Supplemented by reference TRBV7-6 and TRBJ2-5, the full variable domain reads GAGVSQSPRYKVTKRGQDVALRCDPISGHVSLYWYRQALGQGPEFLTYFNYEAQQDKSGLPNDRFSAERPEGSISTLTIQRTEQRDSAMYRCASSSTWTSGDQETQYFGPGTRLLVL.

This clonotype was counted ten times or more. The chain joins TRBV5-1 to TRBJ2-3; D call uncertain. V was pared by 0 bases and J by 5 bases, with 10 bases between. Germline CDR1 is SGHRS and CDR2 is YFSETQ. CDR3 size: 14 residues. As DNA, the CDR3 is TGCGCCAGCAGCTTGGATCCGCCCATAGATACGCAGTATTTT. Translation gives CASSLDPPIDTQYF. Filled out from reference TRBV5-1 and TRBJ2-3, the complete variable domain reads KAGVTQTPRYLIKTRGQQVTLSCSPISGHRSVSWYQQTPGQGLQFLFEYFSETQRNKGNFPGRFSGRQFSNSRSEMNVSTLELGDSALYLCASSLDPPIDTQYFGPGTRLTVL.